One sample yielded the 21 T cell receptor beta chains listed below, sequenced in a study of blood T cell repertoires in COVID-19. The protocol was immunoSEQ multiplex PCR, while the TCRdb copy is restricted to in-frame clones and leaves out a portion. The sample contains about 200,000 clones, approximately 89% of which appear only once. Sequenced sample: PBMCs or T cells enriched from blood (not recorded which). All receptors derive from a woman aged 40 to 50 with acute COVID-19.

V gene TRBV13 combines with J gene TRBJ2-3; weak D call: TRBD1 (5 bases). The CDR3 runs 13 residues. V lost 5 bases and J lost 5, with 11 bases in between. Germline CDR1 reads PRHDT; CDR2 reads FYEKMQ (reference sequence). The CDR3 sequence: CASSQTQGDTQYF. CDR3 DNA: TGTGCCAGCAGCCAAACTCAGGGAGATACGCAGTATTTT.

This chain uses TRBV5-1 with TRBJ2-1, with 8 bases fitting TRBD2. The CDR3 length is 13 residues. V trimming: 5 bases; J trimming: 6 bases; junction bases outside the gene matches: 4. CDR1 is SGHRS and CDR2 is YFSETQ in the germline V gene. The CDR3, as DNA: TGCGCCAGCAGTCCGGGAGGGGGCAATGAGCAGTTCTTC. This codes for CASSPGGGNEQFF.

This chain links TRBV4-3 with TRBJ1-2, with 7 bases that match TRBD1. This CDR3 is 17 amino acids long. Trimming took 0 bases from V and 5 from J; bases not matched to a gene: 12. Germline lookup yields CDR1 LGHNA and CDR2 YSLEER. CDR3 amino acids: CASSQDSRGRREYGYTF. The CDR3 DNA reads as TGCGCCAGCAGCCAAGATTCGAGGGGGCGAAGGGAATATGGCTACACCTTC.

The genes are TRBV6-5 and TRBJ1-5; the D gene is possibly TRBD1 (5 bases). The germline V gene has CDR1 MNHEY and CDR2 SVGAGI. The CDR3 has 15 residues. V shed 6 bases and J shed 6 bases, with 18 bases lying between them. In DNA form, the CDR3 reads TGTGCCAGCAGCCGAAGGCAGGGATACTCTCAGCCCCAGCATTTT. This translates into CASSRRQGYSQPQHF.

The V call is TRBV12-3 or TRBV12-4, the J call TRBJ1-5; D is possibly TRBD1 (6 bases). CDR3 length: 13 amino acids. Trimming left V 11 bases short and J 6 bases short, with 17 bases between. The CDR3 nucleotides read TGTGCCTCCAAGGGGGGGGCTGGTCAGCCCCAGCATTTT. It translates to CASKGGAGQPQHF.

The J gene is TRBJ1-5, the V gene TRBV18, with D possibly matching TRBD1 (6 bases). The V and J ends lost 3 bases and 2 bases respectively, with 14 bases between them. This CDR3 contains 16 residues. Germline V lookup: CDR1 KGHSH, CDR2 LQKENI. This CDR3 is CASSPKGEMGNQPQHF. The CDR3 coding sequence is TGTGCCAGCTCACCCAAGGGGGAAATGGGCAATCAGCCCCAGCATTTT.

This clone turned up a few times. The rearrangement uses TRBV19 and TRBJ2-7, with 7 bases fitting TRBD1. Trimming cost V 3 bases and J 2 bases; bases outside gene matches: 1. From germline, CDR1 is LNHDA and CDR2 SQIVND (reference sequence). CDR3 length: 13 amino acids. The CDR3 protein is CASSIGTAYEQYF. As DNA, the CDR3 is TGTGCCAGTAGTATTGGGACAGCCTACGAGCAGTACTTC.

To note about this clone: This sample includes further DNA sequences coding for the same CDR3. The chain uses TRBV5-1 and TRBJ2-2; 9 bases fit TRBD2. The V gene end was trimmed by 0 bases and the J gene end by 5 bases; junction bases not matched to a gene: 5. This CDR3 region has 16 residues. Per germline, CDR1 SGHRS and CDR2 YFSETQ. CDR3 loop: CASSLAAGGRTGELFF. DNA for the CDR3: TGCGCCAGCAGCTTGGCAGCGGGGGGTCGGACCGGGGAGCTGTTTTTT. Combining the CDR3 with reference TRBV5-1 and TRBJ2-2 gives the whole variable domain KAGVTQTPRYLIKTRGQQVTLSCSPISGHRSVSWYQQTPGQGLQFLFEYFSETQRNKGNFPGRFSGRQFSNSRSEMNVSTLELGDSALYLCASSLAAGGRTGELFFGEGSRLTVL.

This clone has just one count. The CDR3 loop is CASSHTGGTEAFF. DNA of the CDR3: TGCGCCAGCAGCCACACAGGGGGCACTGAAGCTTTCTTT. The chain couples TRBV4-1 to TRBJ1-1; TRBD1 matches 8 bases. Germline V gene sequence: CDR1 MGHRA, CDR2 YSYEKL. The ends lost 3 bases at V and 4 bases at J; junction bases unmatched: 1. The CDR3 sequence is 13 residues long.

The chain carries TRBV7-4 and TRBJ2-7, with 9 bases aligning to TRBD2. The V segment lost 3 bases and the J segment 6 bases; nucleotides outside the gene matches: 6. The CDR3 spans 14 residues. Germline V lookup: CDR1 SGHVT, CDR2 SQSDAQ. The CDR3 DNA sequence: TGTGCCAGCAGCTTCTGCGGGAGGGCCCGCGAGCAGTACTTC. Protein sequence: CASSFCGRAREQYF.

The chain is built from TRBV4-3 and TRBJ2-5; 10 bases map to TRBD2. CDR3 size: 17 residues. CDR1 is LGHNA and CDR2 is YSLEER in the germline V gene. Trimming removed 0 bases from V and 1 base from J; junction bases left unmatched: 5. The DNA for the CDR3 is TGCGCCAGCAGCCAAGACCCCGGACTAGCGGCCCAAGAGACCCAGTACTTC. Residues: CASSQDPGLAAQETQYF.

This clone was detected a few times. The V gene is TRBV12-3 or TRBV12-4, the J gene TRBJ1-2; possible D gene TRBD1, 5 bases. V was trimmed by 6 bases and J by 7 bases, leaving 15 bases between them. The CDR3 totals 13 residues. The chain's CDR3 is CASSHLRGPGYTF. CDR3 coding DNA: TGTGCCAGCAGCCATCTTAGGGGTCCTGGCTACACCTTC.

This chain uses TRBV9 with TRBJ2-5; TRBD2 might be the D (6 bases). Germline CDR1 is SGDLS and CDR2 is YYNGEE. The CDR3 extends over 14 amino acids. V lost 3 bases and J 0 bases, leaving 9 bases between the germline ends. CDR3 coding DNA: TGTGCCAGCAGCGCAAGCGGGTACCAAGAGACCCAGTACTTC. Encoded protein: CASSASGYQETQYF.

This clone was found a few times. V gene TRBV30 combines with J gene TRBJ2-7; TRBD2 might be the D (7 bases). Per the germline V gene, CDR1 is GTSNPN and CDR2 is SVGIG (reference sequence). Trimming stripped 5 bases from V and 2 bases from J, with 19 bases between. The CDR3 loop spans 15 amino acids. CDR3 bases: TGTGCCTGGGGAGGCACAGGGACTACCCCCTACGAGCAGTACTTC. This encodes CAWGGTGTTPYEQYF.

The gene calls are TRBV5-1 and TRBJ1-1; D unclear. Trimming removed 4 bases at V and 0 bases at J, with 7 bases between. Germline lookup yields CDR1 SGHRS and CDR2 YFSETQ. The CDR3 consists of 13 residues. The CDR3 reads CASSVEVNTEAFF. The DNA for the CDR3 is TGCGCCAGCAGCGTTGAGGTGAACACTGAAGCTTTCTTT.

The rearrangement uses TRBV18 and TRBJ2-2, with D maybe TRBD1 (5 bases). The CDR3 covers 15 residues. Germline CDR1 is KGHSH and CDR2 is LQKENI. Trimming removed 4 bases at V and 1 base at J, with 10 bases between. The CDR3 DNA reads TGTGCCAGCTCACGTCAGGGCGGGAACACCGGGGAGCTGTTTTTT. This encodes CASSRQGGNTGELFF.

The V and J genes are TRBV6-6 and TRBJ1-6; no clear D gene. V was cut by 2 bases and J by 0 bases, with 8 bases left in between. The CDR3 is made up of 16 amino acids. Per the germline V gene, CDR1 is MNHNY and CDR2 is SVGAGI (reference sequence). The CDR3 DNA sequence: TGTGCCAGCAGTTACCTAGCCAGCTCCTATAATTCACCCCTCCACTTT. Protein: CASSYLASSYNSPLHF.

The chain combines TRBV29-1 with TRBJ2-7; TRBD1 aligns across 7 bases. The CDR3 spans 12 residues. CDR1 and CDR2 from the germline V gene are SQVTM and ANQGSEA. Trimming removed 5 bases from V and 4 bases from J; junction bases left unmatched: 5. The CDR3 coding sequence is TGCAGCGTTACGACAGGGCGGTACGAGCAGTACTTC. As protein: CSVTTGRYEQYF.

V gene TRBV7-2 combines with J gene TRBJ2-3; 7 nucleotides agree with TRBD1. The CDR3 spans 14 residues. Germline CDR1 SGHTA, CDR2 FQGNSA. V dropped 3 bases and J dropped 4; count of bases not matched to a gene: 4. The CDR3 is CASSLTGSPDTQYF. The CDR3 nucleotides read TGTGCCAGCAGCTTGACAGGGTCCCCAGATACGCAGTATTTT. Supplemented by reference TRBV7-2 and TRBJ2-3, the full variable domain reads GAGVSQSPSNKVTEKGKDVELRCDPISGHTALYWYRQSLGQGLEFLIYFQGNSAPDKSGLPSDRFSAERTGGSVSTLTIQRTQQEDSAVYLCASSLTGSPDTQYFGPGTRLTVL.

The chain links TRBV4-2 to TRBJ1-2, with TRBD1 as a possible D gene (6 bases). The CDR3 has 13 amino acids. CDR1 and CDR2 from the germline V gene are LGHNA and YNFKEQ. The V and J ends lost 5 bases and 7 bases respectively, with 14 bases between them. CDR3 DNA sequence: TGTGCCAGCAGCGACAGGCCCCTCTTTGGCTACACCTTC. It is translated as CASSDRPLFGYTF.

This clone was recorded only once. This sequence joins TRBV5-6 and TRBJ2-1; 10 positions match TRBD1. The CDR3 has 18 residues. The V and J ends lost 0 bases and 3 bases, in that order; junction bases with no gene match: 9. Germline V CDR1 and CDR2: SGHDT, YYEEEE. The CDR3 coding sequence is TGTGCCAGCAGCTTGGTAAGGGAGACAGGGGGCAGCTACAATGAGCAGTTCTTC. Protein sequence: CASSLVRETGGSYNEQFF.